A single sample gave rise to the 3 T cell receptor beta chains below, sequenced in a study of T cell responses to AZD1222 COVID-19 vaccine. TCRdb's copy holds only in-frame clones and misses some; the assay was immunoSEQ multiplex PCR. In the table there are some 190,000 clones, 85% to 90% of which are singletons. The material was peripheral blood, obtained on day 0 of AZD1222 vaccination. Receptor source: an adult in good health.

The rearrangement joins TRBV27 to TRBJ1-4; 7 bases align to TRBD1. This CDR3 is built from 13 residues. V gave up 3 bases and J gave up 15 bases; unmatched junction bases: 10. In germline, CDR1 is MNHEY, CDR2 SMNVEV (reference sequence). The CDR3: CASSFNRGNRVFF. Written as DNA, the CDR3 is TGTGCCAGCAGTTTTAACAGGGGAAATCGGGTGTTTTTT.

The V call is TRBV2, the J call TRBJ2-7, with 9 bases aligning to TRBD1. Germline V gene lookup returns CDR1 SNHLY and CDR2 FYNNEI. Trimming at V came to 4 bases and at J to 4 bases, leaving 5 bases not matched to a gene. The CDR3 consists of 14 residues. DNA for the CDR3: TGTGCCAGCAGTGCGGGACAGGGTCGGTACGAGCAGTACTTC. It specifies CASSAGQGRYEQYF. The whole variable domain, filled in from reference TRBV2 and TRBJ2-7, reads EPEVTQTPSHQVTQMGQEVILRCVPISNHLYFYWYRQILGQKVEFLVSFYNNEISEKSEIFDDQFSVERPDGSNFTLKIRSTKLEDSAMYFCASSAGQGRYEQYFGPGTRLTVT.

The rearrangement joins TRBV6-2 or TRBV6-3 to TRBJ2-5; tentatively, D is TRBD2 (6 bases). V shed 4 bases and J shed 2 bases, with 11 bases lying between them. This CDR3 contains 14 residues. Per germline, CDR1 MNHEY and CDR2 SVGEGT. This CDR3 reads CASSSSGVQETQYF. CDR3 nucleotide sequence: TGTGCCAGCAGTTCCTCGGGGGTTCAAGAGACCCAGTACTTC.